These 9 T cell receptor beta chains originate from one sample sequenced in a study of radiotherapy plus CTLA-4 blockade in lung cancer (dated by TCRdb to the late 2010s). The protocol used for the library was the immunoSEQ multiplex PCR assay. This is the immuneACCESS table as TCRdb keeps it, with only in-frame sequences that have V and J called. A part of the clones is gone; compared with another copy, unresolved V genes explain less than half, and the rest is unexplained. In all, the sample holds about 54,000 clones, and 79% of those were seen once. The top ten constitute about 2.9% of the sample. The sequenced sample was peripheral blood, obtained from a patient treated with radiotherapy plus ipilimumab. These TCRs come from a human donor with non-small cell lung cancer who had a partial response to radiotherapy plus ipilimumab.

V and J are TRBV12-2 and TRBJ1-1. TRBV12-2 is termed a pseudogene. The CDR3 totals 14 residues. CDR3 sequence: CASLLGGAPTEAFF. The CDR3 DNA sequence: TGTGCAAGTCTCCTGGGGGGGGCGCCCACTGAAGCTTTCTTT.

In its sample, this clone was seen a few times. The chain carries TRBV2 and TRBJ2-7; 7 bases agree with TRBD1. The CDR3 is 15 amino acids. From germline, CDR1 is SNHLY and CDR2 FYNNEI. Trimming cost V 0 bases and J 6 bases; bases outside gene matches: 8. The CDR3 region is CASSEAKGALAEQYF. The CDR3 DNA reads TGTGCCAGCAGTGAAGCGAAGGGGGCGCTTGCCGAGCAGTACTTC.

The genes are TRBV4-1 and TRBJ2-7, with no clear D. CDR1 is MGHRA, CDR2 YSYEKL, per germline. There are 15 residues in the CDR3. Trimming removed 1 base at V and 0 bases at J, with 10 bases between. CDR3 residues: CASSQASPSSYEQYF. The CDR3 DNA follows: TGCGCCAGCAGCCAAGCCTCGCCTAGCTCCTACGAGCAGTACTTC.

The gene calls are TRBV28 and TRBJ1-5; TRBD1 aligns across 8 bases. Germline loops: CDR1 MDHEN, CDR2 SYDVKM. CDR3 length: 15 residues. V shed 5 bases and J 6 bases; nucleotides not matched to a gene: 9. Here the CDR3 reads CASSRQGSGGQPQHF. The DNA for the CDR3 is TGTGCCAGCAGTCGACAGGGGTCGGGAGGTCAGCCCCAGCATTTT.

The rearrangement joins TRBV7-2 to TRBJ2-5; 8 bases map to TRBD1. The germline V gene encodes CDR1 SGHTA and CDR2 FQGNSA. With V trimmed by 5 bases and J by 11 bases, 10 bases remained unmatched. The CDR3 extends over 13 amino acids. The CDR3 bases are TGTGCCAGCAGCCTCTACGACAGGGGAAAGCAGTACTTC. This codes for CASSLYDRGKQYF.

The chain employs TRBV27 and TRBJ2-7, with 11 bases aligning to TRBD1. With 5 bases clipped from V and 6 bases from J, the junction kept 6 bases outside the gene matches. The CDR3 covers 14 residues. Looked up from germline, CDR1 is MNHEY and CDR2 is SMNVEV (reference sequence). CDR3 in DNA: TGTGCCAGCAGTATCGGACAGGGGGCGAGCGAGCAGTACTTC. Amino acid sequence: CASSIGQGASEQYF.

The count of this clone is one. The chain is built from TRBV7-8 and TRBJ2-7; 8 bases agree with TRBD2. Looked up from germline, CDR1 is SGHVS and CDR2 is FQNEAQ. Trimming removed 5 bases from V and 2 bases from J; junction bases left unmatched: 14. The CDR3 is 17 amino acids. This chain's CDR3 is CASSPMGSGGRPYEQYF. CDR3 bases: TGTGCCAGCAGCCCTATGGGCAGCGGGGGCCGCCCCTACGAGCAGTACTTC.

Only one count was recorded for this clone. The V and J genes are TRBV5-1 and TRBJ2-1; TRBD2 matches at 9 bases. Germline loops: CDR1 SGHRS, CDR2 YFSETQ. Trimming removed 0 bases from V and 8 bases from J; junction bases left unmatched: 12. The CDR3 has 17 residues. The CDR3 DNA sequence: TGCGCCAGCAGCTTGGATGGCGGGGGGGCCATTATCGATGAGCAGTTCTTC. Translating it yields CASSLDGGGAIIDEQFF.

The chain uses TRBV5-1 and TRBJ1-3; D perhaps matches TRBD1 (5 bases). Trimming pared 4 bases from V and 0 bases from J, leaving 8 bases between. The V gene's germline CDR1 is SGHRS and CDR2 YFSETQ. The length of the CDR3 is 14 residues. The CDR3 DNA is TGCGCCAGCAGCCAGGGCGGCTCTGGAAACACCATATATTTT. Translation: CASSQGGSGNTIYF.